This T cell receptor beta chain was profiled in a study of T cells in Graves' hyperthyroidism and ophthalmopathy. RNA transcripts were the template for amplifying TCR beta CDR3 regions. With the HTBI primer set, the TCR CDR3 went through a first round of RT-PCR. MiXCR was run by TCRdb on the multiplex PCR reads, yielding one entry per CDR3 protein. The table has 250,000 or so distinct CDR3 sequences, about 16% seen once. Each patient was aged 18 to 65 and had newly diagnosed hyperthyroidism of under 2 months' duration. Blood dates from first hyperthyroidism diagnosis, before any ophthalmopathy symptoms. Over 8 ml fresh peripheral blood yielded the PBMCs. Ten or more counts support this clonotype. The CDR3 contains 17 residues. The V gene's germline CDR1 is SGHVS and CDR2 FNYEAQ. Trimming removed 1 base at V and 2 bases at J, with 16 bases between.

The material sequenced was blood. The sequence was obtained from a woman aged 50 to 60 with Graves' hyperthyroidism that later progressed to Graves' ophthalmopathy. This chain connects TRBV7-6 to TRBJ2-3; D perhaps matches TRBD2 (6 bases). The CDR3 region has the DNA TGTGCCAGCAGCTTAGTAGCGGCAGGGTGGGTCACAGATACGCAGTATTTT. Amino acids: CASSLVAAGWVTDTQYF.